These 5 T cell receptor beta chains share one sample of origin, sequenced in a study of OX40 agonist ivuxolimab in advanced cancers. The data were produced by immunoSEQ multiplex PCR, yet TCRdb's version contains in-frame clones alone and is incomplete. The table has some 82,000 clones, around 90% seen once. Sequenced material: CD4+ or CD8+ T cells sorted from blood, taken in a trial of the OX40 agonist ivuxolimab. All receptors come from an adult with an advanced solid tumor such as melanoma, head and neck, liver or kidney cancer.

The chain couples TRBV5-1 to TRBJ2-7; 9 nucleotides line up with TRBD1. Trimming removed 4 bases from V and 4 bases from J; junction bases left unmatched: 9. Germline V lookup: CDR1 SGHRS, CDR2 YFSETQ. The CDR3 totals 15 residues. The CDR3, as DNA: TGCGCCAGCAGCGCAACCGGGACAGGGAGGTACGAGCAGTACTTC. Translated: CASSATGTGRYEQYF.

The chain couples TRBV25-1 to TRBJ2-3, with a tentative D call TRBD2 (6 bases). The germline gives CDR1 MGHDK, CDR2 SYGVNS. This CDR3 is 16 amino acids long. V was trimmed by 0 bases and J by 4 bases, leaving 14 bases between them. The CDR3 coding sequence is TGTGCCAGCAGTGAATATCGCGGGACCGATGCAGATACGCAGTATTTT. Its protein is CASSEYRGTDADTQYF.

The chain combines TRBV4-2 with TRBJ2-2; either TRBD1 or TRBD2 may fit D (5 bases each). Germline V lookup: CDR1 LGHNA, CDR2 YNFKEQ. V was pared by 6 bases and J by 4 bases, with 24 bases between. The CDR3 runs to 18 residues. Here the CDR3 reads CASRTLDRPKGTTGELFF. In DNA form, the CDR3 reads TGTGCCAGCAGAACCTTGGACCGCCCGAAAGGGACCACCGGGGAGCTGTTTTTT.

The CDR3 loop is CSADSSYEQYF. DNA for the CDR3: TGCAGTGCTGATTCCTCCTACGAGCAGTACTTC. The chain couples TRBV20-1 to TRBJ2-7; D ambiguous. Germline-derived CDR1 and CDR2 are DFQATT and SNEGSKA (reference sequence). CDR3 size: 11 residues. The V and J ends lost 5 bases and 0 bases respectively, with 5 bases between them.

This clone was seen just once. This CDR3 is CASSSSGQGRNEQFF. CDR3 DNA: TGTGCCAGCAGTTCCTCCGGACAGGGTAGAAATGAGCAGTTCTTC. The chain is built from TRBV6-5 and TRBJ2-1, with 8 bases lining up with TRBD1. This CDR3 contains 15 residues. Germline V gene data show CDR1 as MNHEY and CDR2 as SVGAGI. V lost 4 bases and J lost 7; bases outside the gene matches: 9.